The 4 T cell receptor beta chains given below trace back to one sample, sequenced in a study of blood T cell repertoires in COVID-19. Repertoires were generated with immunoSEQ multiplex PCR, while TCRdb's copy carries only in-frame clones and drops some. This sample has 250,000 to 350,000 clones, with approximately 88% found just once. Sequenced: peripheral blood. All receptors derive from a woman in her fifties or sixties with active or convalescent COVID-19.

The rearrangement links TRBV4-1 to TRBJ1-2; D not resolved. Trimming cost V 3 bases and J 7 bases, with 12 bases left between them. The CDR3 runs 13 residues. From germline, CDR1 is MGHRA and CDR2 YSYEKL. The CDR3 DNA is TGCGCCAGCAGCCACCCATCCTACGGTGGCTACACCTTC. Its protein product is CASSHPSYGGYTF.

V is TRBV6-5 and J is TRBJ1-2; weak D call: TRBD1 (5 bases). Trimming removed 10 bases at V and 0 bases at J, with 18 bases between. Germline-derived CDR1 and CDR2 are MNHEY and SVGAGI. The length of the CDR3 is 15 residues. This CDR3 reads CAIFGAGSSNYGYTF. The CDR3 DNA reads as TGTGCCATTTTTGGGGCGGGATCTTCTAACTATGGCTACACCTTC.

The V and J genes are TRBV7-2 and TRBJ1-1; weak D call: TRBD1 (5 bases). The germline V gene encodes CDR1 SGHTA and CDR2 FQGNSA. CDR3 length: 14 amino acids. Trimming took 0 bases from V and 5 from J, leaving 10 bases between them. The CDR3 loop is CASSLAWEGTEAFF. The CDR3 coding sequence is TGTGCCAGCAGCTTAGCGTGGGAGGGGACTGAAGCTTTCTTT.

This CDR3 reads CSVDGSTVGTQYF. CDR3 nucleotides: TGCAGCGTTGACGGGAGCACGGTAGGGACCCAGTACTTC. The chain recombines TRBV29-1 with TRBJ2-5, with a possible D match to TRBD2 (6 bases). The V gene lost 3 bases and the J gene lost 7 bases, with 15 bases spanning the gap. The CDR3 is made up of 13 amino acids. The germline V gene has CDR1 SQVTM and CDR2 ANQGSEA.